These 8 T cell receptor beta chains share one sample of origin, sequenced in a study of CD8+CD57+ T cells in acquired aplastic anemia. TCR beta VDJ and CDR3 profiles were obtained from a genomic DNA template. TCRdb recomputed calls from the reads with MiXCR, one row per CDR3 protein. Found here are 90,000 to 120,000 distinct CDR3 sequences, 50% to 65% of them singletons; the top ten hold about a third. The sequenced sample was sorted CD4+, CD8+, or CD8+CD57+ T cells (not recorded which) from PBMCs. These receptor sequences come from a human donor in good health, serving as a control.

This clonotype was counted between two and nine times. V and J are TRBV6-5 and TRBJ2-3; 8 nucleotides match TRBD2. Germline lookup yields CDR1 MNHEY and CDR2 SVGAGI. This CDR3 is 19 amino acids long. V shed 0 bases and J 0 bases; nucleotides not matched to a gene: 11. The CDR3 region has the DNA TGTGCCAGCAGTTACTCGACCGGGGGGGGAAAGAGCAGCACAGATACGCAGTATTTT. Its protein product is CASSYSTGGGKSSTDTQYF.

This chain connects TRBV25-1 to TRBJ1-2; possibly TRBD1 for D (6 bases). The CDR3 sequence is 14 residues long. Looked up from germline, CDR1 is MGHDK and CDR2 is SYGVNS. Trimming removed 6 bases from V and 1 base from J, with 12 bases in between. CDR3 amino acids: CASRGQLDNYGYTF. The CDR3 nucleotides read TGTGCCAGCAGAGGACAGCTAGATAACTATGGCTACACCTTC.

The CDR3 region has the DNA TGTGCCAGCTCCTCTGAGGGGGCGACGCAGTATTTT. It specifies CASSSEGATQYF. The rearrangement links TRBV19 to TRBJ2-3; 7 bases line up with TRBD1. CDR3 length: 12 residues. The J segment lost 9 bases and the V segment lost 9 bases, leaving 9 bases of the junction unmatched. Germline values: CDR1 LNHDA, CDR2 SQIVND (reference sequence).

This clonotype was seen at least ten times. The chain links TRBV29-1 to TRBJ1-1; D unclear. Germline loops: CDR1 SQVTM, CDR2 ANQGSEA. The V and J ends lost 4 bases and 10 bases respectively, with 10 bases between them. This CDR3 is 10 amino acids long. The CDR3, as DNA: TGCAGCGTTGTTGGCTATCGAGCTTTCTTT. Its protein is CSVVGYRAFF.

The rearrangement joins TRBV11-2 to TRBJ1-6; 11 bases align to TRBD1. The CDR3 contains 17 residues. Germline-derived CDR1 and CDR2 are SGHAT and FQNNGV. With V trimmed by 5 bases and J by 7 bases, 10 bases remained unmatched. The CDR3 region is CASSPGQGGLLNSPLHF. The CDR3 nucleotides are TGTGCCAGCAGCCCGGGACAGGGGGGTCTTCTAAATTCACCCCTCCACTTT.

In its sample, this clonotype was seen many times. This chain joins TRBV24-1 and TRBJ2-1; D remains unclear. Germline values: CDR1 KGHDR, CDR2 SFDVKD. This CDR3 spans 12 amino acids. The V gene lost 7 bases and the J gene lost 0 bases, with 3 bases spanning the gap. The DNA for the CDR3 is TGTGCCACCAGCACCTCCTACAATGAGCAGTTCTTC. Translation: CATSTSYNEQFF.

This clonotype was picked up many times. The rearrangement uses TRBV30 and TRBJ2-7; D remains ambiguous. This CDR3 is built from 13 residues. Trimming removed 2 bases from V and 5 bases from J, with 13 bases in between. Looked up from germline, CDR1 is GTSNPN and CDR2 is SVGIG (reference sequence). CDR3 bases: TGTGCCTGGAGTCTTTGGGGTGTCCACGAGCAGTACTTC. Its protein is CAWSLWGVHEQYF.

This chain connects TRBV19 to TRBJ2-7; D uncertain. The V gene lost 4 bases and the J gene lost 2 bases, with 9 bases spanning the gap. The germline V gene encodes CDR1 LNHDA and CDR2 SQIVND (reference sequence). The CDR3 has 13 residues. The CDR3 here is CASSKLPTYEQYF. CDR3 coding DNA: TGTGCCAGTAGTAAACTACCGACCTACGAGCAGTACTTC.